The rows below give T cell receptor beta chains drawn from one sample of a study of T cell responses to AZD1222 COVID-19 vaccine. Assay used: immunoSEQ multiplex PCR; TCRdb lists only in-frame clones, some missing. The sample gives approximately 140,000 clones, 92% of which show up once; more than 3% is in the top ten. The specimen was peripheral blood, collected 28 days after the second AZD1222 dose. The origin of the receptors is an adult who received the AZD1222 COVID-19 vaccine. CDR3s include the opening cysteine and the closing phenylalanine or tryptophan. The D gene is left open where the match is weak. The size field is filled for only some rows; it gives once, few, many or a size class.

d_call: NA; clone_size: NA; j_call: TRBJ1-6; cdr3_length: 15; v_call: TRBV30; cdr3_aa: CAWSRGQHSASPLHF; cdr3_nt: TGTGCCTGGAGTCGCGGCCAACACTCGGCTTCACCCCTCCACTTT
d_call: TRBD1; clone_size: NA; j_call: TRBJ1-5; cdr3_length: 13; v_call: TRBV27; cdr3_aa: CASSTYRGQPQHF; cdr3_nt: TGTGCCAGCAGCACCTACAGGGGACAGCCCCAGCATTTT
d_call: NA; clone_size: NA; j_call: TRBJ1-3; cdr3_length: 14; v_call: TRBV7-9; cdr3_aa: CASSVRRGGNTIYF; cdr3_nt: TGTGCCAGCAGCGTCAGAAGGGGCGGGAACACCATATATTTT
d_call: NA; clone_size: NA; j_call: TRBJ2-1; cdr3_length: 14; v_call: TRBV18; cdr3_aa: CASSPTGDYNEQFF; cdr3_nt: TGTGCCAGCTCACCAACGGGAGACTACAATGAGCAGTTCTTC
d_call: TRBD1; clone_size: NA; j_call: TRBJ1-2; cdr3_length: 16; v_call: TRBV10-3; cdr3_aa: CAISESTGGKNYGYTF; cdr3_nt: TGTGCCATCAGTGAGTCGACAGGGGGCAAAAACTATGGCTACACCTTC
d_call: NA; clone_size: few; j_call: TRBJ2-7; cdr3_length: 14; v_call: TRBV7-9; cdr3_aa: CASSSPDSSYEQYF; cdr3_nt: TGTGCCAGCAGCTCTCCGGACAGCTCCTACGAGCAGTACTTC
d_call: TRBD2; clone_size: NA; j_call: TRBJ2-7; cdr3_length: 15; v_call: TRBV4-1; cdr3_aa: CASSQGLRGRADQYF; cdr3_nt: TGCGCCAGCAGCCAAGGTCTTCGCGGGAGGGCCGATCAGTACTTC
d_call: NA; clone_size: NA; j_call: TRBJ2-5; cdr3_length: 13; v_call: TRBV2; cdr3_aa: CASSEFTLGTQYF; cdr3_nt: TGTGCCAGCAGTGAATTTACCCTAGGGACCCAGTACTTC
d_call: NA; clone_size: NA; j_call: TRBJ2-7; cdr3_length: 17; v_call: TRBV11-3; cdr3_aa: CASSLAGGAGAPYEQYF; cdr3_nt: TGTGCCAGCAGCTTAGCCGGTGGGGCAGGGGCACCCTACGAGCAGTACTTC
d_call: NA; clone_size: NA; j_call: TRBJ2-1; cdr3_length: 16; v_call: TRBV2; cdr3_aa: CASSEAGLGRGGEQFF; cdr3_nt: TGTGCCAGCAGTGAAGCTGGCCTCGGTCGAGGGGGTGAGCAGTTCTTC
d_call: TRBD2; clone_size: NA; j_call: TRBJ2-7; cdr3_length: 17; v_call: TRBV3-1/TRBV3-2; cdr3_aa: CASSQGRSSGSGYEQYF; cdr3_nt: TGTGCCAGCAGCCAAGGTCGGTCTAGCGGGAGTGGCTACGAGCAGTACTTC
d_call: TRBD2; clone_size: NA; j_call: TRBJ2-2; cdr3_length: 15; v_call: TRBV2; cdr3_aa: CASSVRGRNAGELFF; cdr3_nt: TGTGCCAGCAGTGTTCGCGGGAGAAACGCCGGGGAGCTGTTTTTT
d_call: TRBD2; clone_size: NA; j_call: TRBJ2-1; cdr3_length: 14; v_call: TRBV10-1; cdr3_aa: CASSESQREGEQFF; cdr3_nt: TGCGCCAGCAGTGAGTCACAGCGGGAGGGGGAGCAGTTCTTC
d_call: NA; clone_size: NA; j_call: TRBJ1-1; cdr3_length: 13; v_call: TRBV14; cdr3_aa: CASSQEQNTEAFF; cdr3_nt: TGTGCCAGCAGCCAAGAACAGAACACTGAAGCTTTCTTT
d_call: TRBD1; clone_size: NA; j_call: TRBJ1-5; cdr3_length: 18; v_call: TRBV20-1; cdr3_aa: CSASTGTGGPGSNQPQHF; cdr3_nt: TGCAGTGCTAGTACCGGGACAGGGGGTCCGGGTAGCAATCAGCCCCAGCATTTT
d_call: TRBD1; clone_size: NA; j_call: TRBJ2-1; cdr3_length: 16; v_call: TRBV24-1; cdr3_aa: CATSDLTGWAYNEQFF; cdr3_nt: TGTGCCACCAGTGACTTGACAGGGTGGGCCTACAATGAGCAGTTCTTC
d_call: NA; clone_size: NA; j_call: TRBJ1-1; cdr3_length: 12; v_call: TRBV5-4; cdr3_aa: CASSPIGGEAFF; cdr3_nt: TGTGCCAGCAGCCCTATTGGTGGTGAAGCTTTCTTT
d_call: NA; clone_size: once; j_call: TRBJ2-1; cdr3_length: 14; v_call: TRBV28; cdr3_aa: CASSFEGVGNEQFF; cdr3_nt: TGTGCCAGCAGTTTCGAGGGAGTCGGCAATGAGCAGTTCTTC
d_call: TRBD1; clone_size: once; j_call: TRBJ1-1; cdr3_length: 17; v_call: TRBV5-4; cdr3_aa: CASSPGQGGMMNTEAFF; cdr3_nt: TGTGCCAGCAGCCCGGGACAGGGAGGCATGATGAACACTGAAGCTTTCTTT
d_call: NA; clone_size: NA; j_call: TRBJ2-3; cdr3_length: 15; v_call: TRBV5-3; cdr3_aa: CARSVNYFGGQAQYF; cdr3_nt: TGTGCCAGAAGCGTTAACTACTTCGGGGGCCAGGCGCAGTATTTT
d_call: NA; clone_size: NA; j_call: TRBJ2-1; cdr3_length: 16; v_call: TRBV3-1/TRBV3-2; cdr3_aa: CASSQERARGFDEQFF; cdr3_nt: TGTGCCAGCAGCCAAGAAAGGGCTAGAGGTTTCGATGAGCAGTTCTTC
d_call: NA; clone_size: NA; j_call: TRBJ1-1; cdr3_length: 15; v_call: TRBV7-9; cdr3_aa: CVMGETGPMNTEAFF; cdr3_nt: TGTGTAATGGGGGAGACAGGCCCCATGAACACTGAAGCTTTCTTT
d_call: NA; clone_size: NA; j_call: TRBJ2-7; cdr3_length: 15; v_call: TRBV11-3; cdr3_aa: CASSLAGTSSYEQYF; cdr3_nt: TGTGCCAGCAGCTTAGCCGGGACGAGCTCCTACGAGCAGTACTTC
d_call: TRBD1; clone_size: NA; j_call: TRBJ1-2; cdr3_length: 16; v_call: TRBV28; cdr3_aa: CASSRPPGQGNYGYTF; cdr3_nt: TGTGCCAGCAGTCGGCCCCCGGGACAGGGAAACTATGGCTACACCTTC
d_call: NA; clone_size: NA; j_call: TRBJ1-2; cdr3_length: 12; v_call: TRBV29-1; cdr3_aa: CSVEGLAVGYTF; cdr3_nt: TGCAGCGTTGAAGGCCTGGCGGTTGGCTACACCTTC
d_call: NA; clone_size: NA; j_call: TRBJ2-7; cdr3_length: 14; v_call: TRBV19; cdr3_aa: CASRSLRSSYEQYF; cdr3_nt: TGTGCCAGTAGATCACTCAGGAGCTCCTACGAGCAGTACTTC
d_call: NA; clone_size: NA; j_call: TRBJ1-6; cdr3_length: 15; v_call: TRBV30; cdr3_aa: CAWQASGDYNSPLHF; cdr3_nt: TGTGCCTGGCAAGCATCAGGGGACTATAATTCACCCCTCCACTTT
d_call: NA; clone_size: once; j_call: TRBJ2-4; cdr3_length: 15; v_call: TRBV2; cdr3_aa: CASSELGVGKNIQYF; cdr3_nt: TGTGCCAGCAGTGAATTGGGTGTCGGGAAAAACATTCAGTACTTC
d_call: TRBD1; clone_size: NA; j_call: TRBJ2-7; cdr3_length: 14; v_call: TRBV10-2; cdr3_aa: CASRTGTGTYEQYF; cdr3_nt: TGCGCCAGCAGAACCGGGACAGGGACCTACGAGCAGTACTTC
d_call: NA; clone_size: NA; j_call: TRBJ1-1; cdr3_length: 14; v_call: TRBV10-2; cdr3_aa: CASSESKSDTEAFF; cdr3_nt: TGCGCCAGCAGTGAGTCGAAGTCGGACACTGAAGCTTTCTTT
d_call: TRBD1; clone_size: NA; j_call: TRBJ1-2; cdr3_length: 17; v_call: TRBV27; cdr3_aa: CASTTRQGGFFDYGYTF; cdr3_nt: TGTGCCAGCACTACAAGACAGGGGGGGTTTTTCGACTATGGCTACACCTTC
d_call: NA; clone_size: NA; j_call: TRBJ1-4; cdr3_length: 13; v_call: TRBV6-5; cdr3_aa: CASSSGTLEKLFF; cdr3_nt: TGTGCCAGCAGCTCCGGGACACTCGAAAAACTGTTTTTT
d_call: NA; clone_size: NA; j_call: TRBJ2-7; cdr3_length: 11; v_call: TRBV5-1; cdr3_aa: CASSLEEEQYF; cdr3_nt: TGCGCCAGCAGCTTGGAGGAAGAGCAGTACTTC
d_call: NA; clone_size: NA; j_call: TRBJ1-4; cdr3_length: 15; v_call: TRBV28; cdr3_aa: CASSSGGVPNEKLFF; cdr3_nt: TGTGCCAGCAGCTCCGGGGGGGTCCCTAATGAAAAACTGTTTTTT
d_call: NA; clone_size: once; j_call: TRBJ1-1; cdr3_length: 15; v_call: TRBV6-2/TRBV6-3; cdr3_aa: CASTPPGRGDTEAFF; cdr3_nt: TGTGCCAGCACCCCACCAGGGAGAGGGGACACTGAAGCTTTCTTT
d_call: NA; clone_size: NA; j_call: TRBJ1-3; cdr3_length: 15; v_call: TRBV5-1; cdr3_aa: CASSLAGAAGNTIYF; cdr3_nt: TGCGCCAGCAGCTTGGCCGGCGCAGCTGGAAACACCATATATTTT
d_call: NA; clone_size: NA; j_call: TRBJ2-3; cdr3_length: 16; v_call: TRBV7-3; cdr3_aa: CASSPAGGISTDTQYF; cdr3_nt: TGTGCCAGCAGCCCCGCTGGGGGGATAAGTACAGATACGCAGTATTTT
d_call: NA; clone_size: NA; j_call: TRBJ1-1; cdr3_length: 16; v_call: TRBV15; cdr3_aa: CATSRNRAGTPGLAFF; cdr3_nt: TGTGCCACCAGCAGGAACCGAGCCGGGACTCCGGGGTTGGCTTTCTTT